Listed below are T cell receptor beta chains from one sample, sequenced in a study of blood T cell repertoires in COVID-19. Assay: immunoSEQ multiplex PCR; the TCRdb copy retains only in-frame clones and omits some. Among 200,000 to 250,000 clones, roughly 80% were seen once, and the ten largest hold less than 20%. Material for sequencing was peripheral blood. Receptors originate from a man aged 30 to 45 with active or convalescent COVID-19. CDR3s include the opening cysteine and the closing phenylalanine or tryptophan.

j_gene: TRBJ2-3
v_gene: TRBV5-1
CDR3aa: CASSRGGETDTQYF

j_gene: TRBJ2-7
v_gene: TRBV9
CDR3aa: CASSVATGGRHEQYF

j_gene: TRBJ1-4
v_gene: TRBV15
CDR3aa: CATSRDREDHRFF

j_gene: TRBJ2-1
v_gene: TRBV7-9
CDR3aa: CASSDRELNEQFF

j_gene: TRBJ1-4
v_gene: TRBV28
CDR3aa: CASQVQLQGGGPKGKLFF

j_gene: TRBJ1-6
v_gene: TRBV7-9
CDR3aa: CASRPTGEASPLHF

j_gene: TRBJ2-4
v_gene: TRBV20-1
CDR3aa: CSASPAGTKNIQYF

j_gene: TRBJ1-1
v_gene: TRBV6-5
CDR3aa: CASSYSERTEAFF

j_gene: TRBJ1-1
v_gene: TRBV5-6
CDR3aa: CASREGGGGTEAFF

j_gene: TRBJ2-5
v_gene: TRBV7-2
CDR3aa: CASSQNRVETQYF

j_gene: TRBJ2-6
v_gene: TRBV3-1/TRBV3-2
CDR3aa: CASSLGTALSGANVLTF

j_gene: TRBJ2-2
v_gene: TRBV7-7
CDR3aa: CASSSGLAGQGAGELFF

j_gene: TRBJ1-2
v_gene: TRBV6-4
CDR3aa: CASSDSRRAGGYTF

j_gene: TRBJ1-4
v_gene: TRBV10-3
CDR3aa: CAISEGTGGVEKLFF

j_gene: TRBJ1-1
v_gene: TRBV2
CDR3aa: CASSSRQGWAFF

j_gene: TRBJ2-2
v_gene: TRBV10-2
CDR3aa: CASRAWEPNTGELFF

j_gene: TRBJ1-6
v_gene: TRBV14
CDR3aa: CASSQDWAINSPLHF